A selection of T cell receptor beta chains follows, all from one sample in a study of blood T cell repertoires in COVID-19. Profiling relied on immunoSEQ multiplex PCR, and the TCRdb table lists in-frame clones only, not all of them. The table has 210,000 or so clones, around 84% seen once. Specimen: peripheral blood. These receptors all come from a human donor in a cohort sampled during active COVID-19. Each CDR3 is given with its conserved first and last residue. D genes are given only for firm matches. Size tells how often a clone was seen (once, few, many) or the class of an expanded clone, and some rows leave it out.

d_gene: -
len: 15
j_gene: TRBJ1-4
abundance: -
v_gene: TRBV5-1
CDR3nt: TGCGCCAGCAGCTGGTACGGGGAGGCTAATGAAAAACTGTTTTTT
CDR3aa: CASSWYGEANEKLFF

d_gene: TRBD1
len: 16
j_gene: TRBJ1-1
abundance: -
v_gene: TRBV18
CDR3nt: TGTGCCAGCTCCCTCGGACAGGGGAGGATAAACACTGAAGCTTTCTTT
CDR3aa: CASSLGQGRINTEAFF

d_gene: TRBD1
len: 15
j_gene: TRBJ1-4
abundance: few
v_gene: TRBV19
CDR3nt: TGTGCCAGTAGTAGGGATTGGGACAGTAATGAAAAACTGTTTTTT
CDR3aa: CASSRDWDSNEKLFF

d_gene: -
len: 15
j_gene: TRBJ2-3
abundance: -
v_gene: TRBV19
CDR3nt: TGTGCCAGTAGTATAGAAGGGGGAACAGGAGATACGCAGTATTTT
CDR3aa: CASSIEGGTGDTQYF

d_gene: -
len: 13
j_gene: TRBJ2-2
abundance: -
v_gene: TRBV2
CDR3nt: TGTGCCAGCAGGCGGGCATACACCGGGGAGCTGTTTTTT
CDR3aa: CASRRAYTGELFF

d_gene: TRBD1
len: 14
j_gene: TRBJ1-2
abundance: -
v_gene: TRBV5-1
CDR3nt: TGCGCCAGCAGCTTACTCCAGGGGGTCGAGTACTACACCTTC
CDR3aa: CASSLLQGVEYYTF

d_gene: -
len: 14
j_gene: TRBJ1-1
abundance: once
v_gene: TRBV11-1
CDR3nt: TGTGCCAGCAGCCCAAGCCCCGCGAACACTGAAGCTTTCTTT
CDR3aa: CASSPSPANTEAFF

d_gene: -
len: 11
j_gene: TRBJ2-1
abundance: -
v_gene: TRBV7-9
CDR3nt: TGTGCCAGCACCGCGGTATCTGAGCAGTTCTTC
CDR3aa: CASTAVSEQFF

d_gene: -
len: 14
j_gene: TRBJ2-7
abundance: -
v_gene: TRBV11-2
CDR3nt: TGTGCCAGCAGCTTATCTGCGACTTTCTCACGGCCGTACTTC
CDR3aa: CASSLSATFSRPYF

d_gene: TRBD2
len: 16
j_gene: TRBJ2-5
abundance: -
v_gene: TRBV7-3
CDR3nt: TGTGCCAGCAGCCTCTGGGCTAGCGGGGTAGCGGAGACCCAGTACTTC
CDR3aa: CASSLWASGVAETQYF

d_gene: -
len: 22
j_gene: TRBJ1-2
abundance: -
v_gene: TRBV27
CDR3nt: TGTGCCAGCAGTAAAACCGGGGGTCACCTGGCGACTACTAACCTAGCTAACTATGGCTACACCTTC
CDR3aa: CASSKTGGHLATTNLANYGYTF

d_gene: -
len: 14
j_gene: TRBJ1-2
abundance: -
v_gene: TRBV5-4
CDR3nt: TGTGCCAGCAGCCTATCCGGACAGATTTATGGCTACACCTTC
CDR3aa: CASSLSGQIYGYTF

d_gene: TRBD2
len: 16
j_gene: TRBJ2-1
abundance: -
v_gene: TRBV4-1
CDR3nt: TGCGCCAGCAGCTGGCCTAGCGGGAGCTCCTACAATGAGCAGTTCTTC
CDR3aa: CASSWPSGSSYNEQFF

d_gene: -
len: 14
j_gene: TRBJ2-7
abundance: -
v_gene: TRBV5-1
CDR3nt: TGCGCCAGCAGCAGAGATACCACGACATGGTTCGGTGTCTTC
CDR3aa: CASSRDTTTWFGVF

d_gene: TRBD2
len: 14
j_gene: TRBJ2-7
abundance: -
v_gene: TRBV27
CDR3nt: TGTGCCAGCAGGCTAGCGGGGTACCTCTACGAGCAGTACTTC
CDR3aa: CASRLAGYLYEQYF

d_gene: -
len: 13
j_gene: TRBJ1-1
abundance: -
v_gene: TRBV15
CDR3nt: TGTGCCACCAGCATTAGTAGGAACACTGAAGCTTTCTTT
CDR3aa: CATSISRNTEAFF

d_gene: TRBD2
len: 13
j_gene: TRBJ2-1
abundance: -
v_gene: TRBV5-1
CDR3nt: TGCGCCAGCCGCTCGCGGGAGATCGATGAGCAGTTCTTC
CDR3aa: CASRSREIDEQFF

d_gene: TRBD1
len: 14
j_gene: TRBJ2-7
abundance: -
v_gene: TRBV27
CDR3nt: TGTGCCAGCAGTTTAAACCCGACAGGGGCCGAGCAGTACTTC
CDR3aa: CASSLNPTGAEQYF

d_gene: TRBD2
len: 15
j_gene: TRBJ2-5
abundance: -
v_gene: TRBV5-1
CDR3nt: TGCGCCAGTTCCAGAGCGGGGGTGGGGATGGAGACCCAGTACTTC
CDR3aa: CASSRAGVGMETQYF

d_gene: -
len: 14
j_gene: TRBJ2-2
abundance: -
v_gene: TRBV19
CDR3nt: TGTGCCAGTAGTATAGTATCCTTCACCGGGGAGCTGTTTTTT
CDR3aa: CASSIVSFTGELFF

d_gene: -
len: 12
j_gene: TRBJ2-2
abundance: -
v_gene: TRBV10-3
CDR3nt: TGTGCCATCAGTTCCCTCACCGGGGAGCTGTTTTTT
CDR3aa: CAISSLTGELFF

d_gene: -
len: 13
j_gene: TRBJ1-2
abundance: -
v_gene: TRBV9
CDR3nt: TGTGCCAGCAGCGTAGTAGTTAACTATGGCTACACCTTC
CDR3aa: CASSVVVNYGYTF

d_gene: -
len: 15
j_gene: TRBJ2-3
abundance: -
v_gene: TRBV3-1/TRBV3-2
CDR3nt: TGTGCCAGCAGCCACTCTTGGGGGGGGCAAGATACGCAGTATTTT
CDR3aa: CASSHSWGGQDTQYF

d_gene: -
len: 14
j_gene: TRBJ2-7
abundance: -
v_gene: TRBV27
CDR3nt: TGTGCCAGCAGTTTTAAGGGGTTCTCCTACGAGCAGTACTTC
CDR3aa: CASSFKGFSYEQYF

d_gene: -
len: 16
j_gene: TRBJ2-1
abundance: -
v_gene: TRBV27
CDR3nt: TGTGCCAGCAGTACCCGAGGTGCGCGGCGATATATTGAGCAGTTCTTC
CDR3aa: CASSTRGARRYIEQFF

d_gene: -
len: 13
j_gene: TRBJ1-1
abundance: -
v_gene: TRBV9
CDR3nt: TGTGCCAGCAGCGCTCGGCTCTTCGGAGGGGCTTTCTTT
CDR3aa: CASSARLFGGAFF

d_gene: TRBD2
len: 17
j_gene: TRBJ2-3
abundance: -
v_gene: TRBV15
CDR3nt: TGTGCCACCAGCAGAGATCTGGCCCAGCGGGAGTTAGATACGCAGTATTTT
CDR3aa: CATSRDLAQRELDTQYF

d_gene: TRBD1
len: 14
j_gene: TRBJ2-1
abundance: -
v_gene: TRBV19
CDR3nt: TGTGCCAGTTGTGTGGGACAGGCCTACAATGAGCAGTTCTTC
CDR3aa: CASCVGQAYNEQFF

d_gene: -
len: 13
j_gene: TRBJ2-5
abundance: -
v_gene: TRBV25-1
CDR3nt: TGTGCCAGCAGTGAATATGGGCTTGAGACCCAGTACTTC
CDR3aa: CASSEYGLETQYF

d_gene: -
len: 15
j_gene: TRBJ1-4
abundance: -
v_gene: TRBV4-1
CDR3nt: TGCGCCAGCAGCCAAGGGCACAGGGTTCTTGAAAAACTGTTTTTT
CDR3aa: CASSQGHRVLEKLFF

d_gene: -
len: 15
j_gene: TRBJ1-1
abundance: -
v_gene: TRBV5-1
CDR3nt: TGCGCCAGCAGCCTACGGACGGGAAGGAACACTGAAGCTTTCTTT
CDR3aa: CASSLRTGRNTEAFF

d_gene: -
len: 13
j_gene: TRBJ2-5
abundance: once
v_gene: TRBV7-2
CDR3nt: TGTGCCAGCGTTGGACGGGGTATAGAGACCCAGTACTTC
CDR3aa: CASVGRGIETQYF

d_gene: -
len: 14
j_gene: TRBJ1-5
abundance: -
v_gene: TRBV6-1
CDR3nt: TGTGCCAGCAGTGAAGGGGGCGGCAATCAGCCCCAGCATTTT
CDR3aa: CASSEGGGNQPQHF

d_gene: TRBD2
len: 11
j_gene: TRBJ2-1
abundance: -
v_gene: TRBV10-3
CDR3nt: TGTGCCATCAGCACCGGGACTAGTCAGTTCTTC
CDR3aa: CAISTGTSQFF

d_gene: TRBD1
len: 14
j_gene: TRBJ1-2
abundance: -
v_gene: TRBV27
CDR3nt: TGTGCCAGCAGCACTAAGACAGGGAGCTATGGCTACACCTTC
CDR3aa: CASSTKTGSYGYTF

d_gene: -
len: 14
j_gene: TRBJ2-2
abundance: -
v_gene: TRBV10-3
CDR3nt: TGTGCCATCAGTGAGTCCCCGGAGACCGGGGAGCTGTTTTTT
CDR3aa: CAISESPETGELFF

d_gene: -
len: 12
j_gene: TRBJ2-1
abundance: once
v_gene: TRBV29-1
CDR3nt: TGCAGCGTTGTAGAAGCTTACAATGAGCAGTTCTTC
CDR3aa: CSVVEAYNEQFF

d_gene: -
len: 15
j_gene: TRBJ2-7
abundance: -
v_gene: TRBV10-1
CDR3nt: TGCGCCAGCAGTGAGAAGCGTTCTTACCCTTACGAGCAGTACTTC
CDR3aa: CASSEKRSYPYEQYF

d_gene: -
len: 14
j_gene: TRBJ1-1
abundance: -
v_gene: TRBV6-5
CDR3nt: TGTGCCAGCAGACCCGTTGAGAGGTACACTGAAGCTTTCTTT
CDR3aa: CASRPVERYTEAFF

d_gene: -
len: 13
j_gene: TRBJ1-1
abundance: -
v_gene: TRBV18
CDR3nt: TGTGCCAGCTCACCCCAGGGGAACACTGAAGCTTTCTTT
CDR3aa: CASSPQGNTEAFF

d_gene: -
len: 15
j_gene: TRBJ2-3
abundance: -
v_gene: TRBV6-4
CDR3nt: TGTGCCAGCAGTGACCCGGGAGCTAGCACAGATACGCAGTATTTT
CDR3aa: CASSDPGASTDTQYF

d_gene: -
len: 15
j_gene: TRBJ1-1
abundance: few
v_gene: TRBV11-2
CDR3nt: TGTGCCAGCAGCTCCGAAACGACTGTGAACACTGAAGCTTTCTTT
CDR3aa: CASSSETTVNTEAFF

d_gene: -
len: 13
j_gene: TRBJ2-2
abundance: -
v_gene: TRBV14
CDR3nt: TGTGCCAGCAGCCAAGTTGCGGCCGGGGAGCTGTTTTTT
CDR3aa: CASSQVAAGELFF

d_gene: -
len: 15
j_gene: TRBJ1-5
abundance: -
v_gene: TRBV6-2/TRBV6-3
CDR3nt: TGTGCCAGCAGTTACGGGGGCGCGGGCAATCAGCCCCAGCATTTT
CDR3aa: CASSYGGAGNQPQHF

d_gene: -
len: 15
j_gene: TRBJ2-5
abundance: -
v_gene: TRBV3-1/TRBV3-2
CDR3nt: TGTGCCAGCAGCCAAGATGCCCAGGATAGAGAGACCCAGTACTTC
CDR3aa: CASSQDAQDRETQYF

d_gene: TRBD1
len: 16
j_gene: TRBJ1-2
abundance: few
v_gene: TRBV28
CDR3nt: TGTGCCAGCAGTTTTGGAGTAGGGGGCAAGAGCTATGGCTACACCTTC
CDR3aa: CASSFGVGGKSYGYTF

d_gene: -
len: 13
j_gene: TRBJ1-1
abundance: few
v_gene: TRBV18
CDR3nt: TGTGCCAGCTCACCCAGTCCTGACACTGAAGCTTTCTTT
CDR3aa: CASSPSPDTEAFF

d_gene: -
len: 15
j_gene: TRBJ2-5
abundance: -
v_gene: TRBV24-1
CDR3nt: TGTGCCACCACGGGGAGCGGGGCAGGGGAGGAGACCCAGTACTTC
CDR3aa: CATTGSGAGEETQYF

d_gene: -
len: 13
j_gene: TRBJ2-5
abundance: -
v_gene: TRBV11-3
CDR3nt: TGTGCCAGCAGCTTAAACTCATGGGAGACCCAGTACTTC
CDR3aa: CASSLNSWETQYF

d_gene: -
len: 16
j_gene: TRBJ1-2
abundance: once
v_gene: TRBV5-1
CDR3nt: TGCGCCAGCAGCTTGGCGATCGGGAGGGAGAACTATGGCTACACCTTC
CDR3aa: CASSLAIGRENYGYTF

d_gene: -
len: 16
j_gene: TRBJ2-6
abundance: -
v_gene: TRBV5-1
CDR3nt: TGCGCCAGCAGCTCTAGACAGTCCTCTGGGGCCAACGTCCTGACTTTC
CDR3aa: CASSSRQSSGANVLTF

d_gene: TRBD1
len: 18
j_gene: TRBJ1-4
abundance: -
v_gene: TRBV6-6
CDR3nt: TGTGCCAGCAGACGACAGGGCCACTATGAAACCCGTAATGAAAAACTGTTTTTT
CDR3aa: CASRRQGHYETRNEKLFF

d_gene: -
len: 12
j_gene: TRBJ2-7
abundance: -
v_gene: TRBV6-1
CDR3nt: TGTGCCAGCAGTGAAGGCAGGGGCGAACAGTACTTC
CDR3aa: CASSEGRGEQYF

d_gene: TRBD1
len: 14
j_gene: TRBJ2-1
abundance: -
v_gene: TRBV5-5
CDR3nt: TGTGCCAGCAGCCCGTGGACAGGGTGGAATGAGCAGTTCTTC
CDR3aa: CASSPWTGWNEQFF